This TCR beta chain was sequenced for a study of blood T cell repertoires in COVID-19 (dated by TCRdb to between 2020 and 2021). For context, the study as a whole: The collaborator samples originated in the United States, Italy and Spain and spanned the acute and convalescent phases of COVID-19. The prospective study material was composed of cDNA or gDNA derived from T cells, B-cell-depleted T cells, or PBMCs. The dataset comprised deeply sampled blood TCRbeta repertoires from subjects exposed to, actively infected with, or recovered from COVID-19. The repertoires were made available in a free public database intended to serve as a resource for research on the immune response to SARS-CoV-2. The samples were drawn from two sources: the first 160 participants of the ongoing ImmuneRACE study, and over 950 subjects contributed by 6 global collaborators. Sample metadata almost always included a de-identified subject ID, COVID-19 status, age in years and sex. HLA class I and class II types, where available, came from metadata supplied by the sample provider rather than from assay-based typing. The study at large found these results: How much clinical and demographic metadata was included differed by source and by participant, and the metadata was provided uncurated.

About this clone: Its binding antigen is unknown. No per-base quality is available; no much larger clone lies one base away.

The immunoSEQ Assay, a bias-controlled multiplex PCR, was used to amplify TCRbeta CDR3 regions from genomic DNA. In the paper's pipeline: The number of nucleated cells in each sample was estimated by amplification of reference gene primers within the assay. To quantify the absolute abundance of each unique TCRbeta CDR3 rearrangement, sequence reads were collapsed and filtered. For each sample, productive Simpson clonality was calculated as the square root of Simpson's diversity index across productive rearrangements. In its TCRdb copy, this immuneACCESS table keeps in-frame sequences only and misses some clones. Where compared with another copy, unresolved V genes explain less than half of these, and the others have no known cause. V, J and clone size are taken as reported in that table, and D and trimming were inferred from the DNA itself. This sample is represented by around 6,000 clones; roughly four fifths of them were singletons. The top ten clonotypes cover about 15% of the sample.

Trimming at the junction amounts to 4 bases on V and 3 bases on J, and the germline ends lie 13 bases apart. The CDR3, cysteine through phenylalanine, is 14 amino acids long. The DNA shown is the 42-base CDR3, in frame from base 1. In the germline V gene, CDR1 corresponds to SNHLY and CDR2 to FYNNEI. The collaborating institutions used their own protocols to collect whole blood in K2EDTA tubes. For TCRbeta analysis, collaborators shipped samples as frozen whole blood, isolated PBMCs, or DNA extracted from either of those sample types. The clonotype originates from a man between 60 and 70 years old with acute or convalescent COVID-19. Source material: peripheral blood. The sequence joins TRBV2 to TRBJ2-7, with no D gene named confidently. The nucleotide sequence reads TGTGCCAGCAGTGCCAACAATGAATTCTACGAGCAGTACTTC. This translates into CASSANNEFYEQYF. Where the CDR3 stops, the reference TRBV2 and TRBJ2-7 genes take over; the full variable domain is EPEVTQTPSHQVTQMGQEVILRCVPISNHLYFYWYRQILGQKVEFLVSFYNNEISEKSEIFDDQFSVERPDGSNFTLKIRSTKLEDSAMYFCASSANNEFYEQYFGPGTRLTVT.